These 27 T cell receptor beta chains came from one sample sequenced in a study of CD8+CD57+ T cells in acquired aplastic anemia. Genomic DNA templated the TCR beta VDJ and CDR3 profiling. TCRdb redid the calling of the reads with MiXCR, one entry per CDR3 protein. The sample carries around 290,000 distinct CDR3 sequences, 45% to 65% recorded once. The authors sequenced patients whose flow cytometry had shown CD8+CD57+ cell expansion. Sequenced sample: sorted CD4+, CD8+, or CD8+CD57+ T cells (not recorded which) from PBMCs. These receptors originate from a human donor with aplastic anemia.

CDR3 in DNA: TGCAGCGGACAGGGGGCACATGCGGGGCATGGCTACACCTTC. It is translated as CSGQGAHAGHGYTF. This rearrangement joins TRBV29-1 to TRBJ1-2, with 10 bases identical to TRBD1. The germline V gene encodes CDR1 SQVTM and CDR2 ANQGSEA. J was trimmed by 6 bases and V by 7 bases; bases with no gene match: 11. The length of the CDR3 is 14 residues. Variable domain in full (rest from reference TRBV29-1 and TRBJ1-2): SAVISQKPSRDICQRGTSLTIQCQVDSQVTMMFWYRQQPGQSLTLIATANQGSEATYESGFVIDKFPISRPNLTFSTLTVSNMSPEDSSIYLCSGQGAHAGHGYTFGSGTRLTVV.

This rearrangement joins TRBV19 to TRBJ2-1, with D perhaps TRBD1 or TRBD2 (5 bases each). Trimming took 9 bases from V and 7 from J, leaving 13 bases between them. CDR1 is LNHDA, CDR2 SQIVND, per germline (reference sequence). This CDR3 region has 12 residues. CDR3: CASRWDLNEQFF. As DNA, the CDR3 is TGTGCCAGCAGATGGGACCTTAATGAGCAGTTCTTC.

This chain connects TRBV20-1 to TRBJ1-6; D gene ambiguous. The V and J ends lost 6 bases and 0 bases respectively, with 15 bases between them. This CDR3 region has 16 residues. Germline CDR1 DFQATT, CDR2 SNEGSKA (reference sequence). The CDR3 loop is CSAMFPGGSYNSPLHF. CDR3 DNA: TGCAGTGCCATGTTCCCAGGAGGCTCCTATAATTCACCCCTCCACTTT.

This clonotype was observed at least ten times. V is TRBV2 and J is TRBJ1-1, with D maybe TRBD1 (5 bases). Deletions cut 3 bases from V and 6 bases from J, with 17 bases between. The CDR3 is made up of 15 amino acids. Per germline, CDR1 SNHLY and CDR2 FYNNEI. The CDR3 here is CASSEGTLGTAEAFF. The DNA of the CDR3 is TGTGCCAGCAGTGAGGGGACTTTGGGGACCGCTGAAGCTTTCTTT.

The V call is TRBV10-2, the J call TRBJ1-1; no firm D call. This CDR3 contains 13 residues. V shed 8 bases and J shed 5 bases, with 15 bases lying between them. CDR1 and CDR2 (germline): WSHSY, SAAADI. The CDR3 is CASSSTWRTEAFF. The CDR3 bases are TGCGCCAGCTCCTCGACTTGGCGGACTGAAGCTTTCTTT.

To note about this clonotype: A junction boundary mismatches the germline segment, possibly from a read error. The chain has TRBV10-3 and TRBJ2-1; 8 positions match TRBD1. The CDR3 is 13 residues long. From germline, CDR1 is ENHRY and CDR2 SYGVKD. CDR3 bases: TGTGCCAGCAGTAATCAGGGGGCTGGAGAGCAGTTCTTC. As protein: CASSNQGAGEQFF.

In its sample, this clonotype was seen many times. The V gene is TRBV5-6, the J gene TRBJ2-5, with 12 bases that match TRBD2. Trimming removed 0 bases from V and 2 bases from J; junction bases left unmatched: 5. The CDR3 runs to 17 residues. The germline V gene has CDR1 SGHDT and CDR2 YYEEEE. CDR3 coding DNA: TGTGCCAGCAGCTTGGATGCTAGCGGGGGGGGACAAGAGACCCAGTACTTC. It yields the protein CASSLDASGGGQETQYF.

This rearrangement joins TRBV2 to TRBJ1-2; D is possibly TRBD1 (6 bases). The V end was cut by 4 bases, the J end by 8 bases, with 14 bases between. The CDR3 has 13 amino acids. Germline V gives CDR1 SNHLY, CDR2 FYNNEI. CDR3 amino acids: CASSVSGARGYTF. The CDR3 DNA is TGTGCCAGCAGTGTGTCGGGGGCAAGGGGCTACACCTTC.

The chain employs TRBV15 and TRBJ1-4, with 11 positions matching TRBD1. The germline V gene has CDR1 LNHNV and CDR2 YYDKDF (reference sequence). Trimming cost V 3 bases and J 7 bases; bases outside gene matches: 7. This CDR3 spans 16 amino acids. In nucleotides, the CDR3 is TGTGCCACCAGCAGCGGACAGGGGGCGGTTGGTGAAAAACTGTTTTTT. Translated, it gives CATSSGQGAVGEKLFF.

V and J are TRBV9 and TRBJ2-5, with D possibly being TRBD1 (6 bases). The V end lost 4 bases, the J end lost 2 bases, and 15 bases lay between the germline ends. Germline V gene data show CDR1 as SGDLS and CDR2 as YYNGEE. The CDR3 spans 15 residues. As DNA, the CDR3 is TGTGCCAGCAGCCCCCAGACAGGTACACAAGAGACCCAGTACTTC. Residues: CASSPQTGTQETQYF.

This clonotype showed up just a few times. The chain couples TRBV20-1 to TRBJ2-5; 11 nucleotides align to TRBD2. J lost 5 bases, V lost 6 bases, and 8 bases had no gene match. This CDR3 region has 14 residues. Germline-derived CDR1 and CDR2 are DFQATT and SNEGSKA (reference sequence). The CDR3 bases are TGCAGTGCCCACTTGGGACTAGCGGCGGAGACCCAGTACTTC. This gives the protein CSAHLGLAAETQYF.

The chain joins TRBV7-8 to TRBJ1-2; 9 nucleotides agree with TRBD1. From germline, CDR1 is SGHVS and CDR2 FQNEAQ. J gave up 3 bases and V 3 bases, and 2 bases lay outside the gene matches. The CDR3 loop spans 14 amino acids. CDR3 region: CASSLRQGDYGYTF. The CDR3 DNA is TGTGCCAGCAGCTTGAGACAGGGGGACTATGGCTACACCTTC. The full variable domain, its missing parts supplied by reference TRBV7-8 and TRBJ1-2, is GAGVSQSPRYKVAKRGQDVALRCDPISGHVSLFWYQQALGQGPEFLTYFQNEAQLDKSGLPSDRFFAERPEGSVSTLKIQRTQQEDSAVYLCASSLRQGDYGYTFGSGTRLTVV.

This clonotype was seen only a few times. A much larger clone is a single base away; this may be a read error. The chain combines TRBV20-1 with TRBJ1-2; D is ambiguous. This CDR3 is 16 amino acids long. V was clipped by 0 bases and J by 7 bases, with 21 bases between them. Per germline, CDR1 DFQATT and CDR2 SNEGSKA (reference sequence). The CDR3, as DNA: TGCAGTGCTAGAGATCCCCCGGGGAGGGAAGGGAGTGGCTACACCTTC. Encoded protein: CSARDPPGREGSGYTF.

The gene calls are TRBV2 and TRBJ2-7, with D tentatively TRBD1 or TRBD2 (5 bases each). V lost 6 bases to trimming and J lost 7 bases, with 19 bases between them. The CDR3 is made up of 14 amino acids. The germline gives CDR1 SNHLY, CDR2 FYNNEI. CDR3 DNA: TGTGCCAGCAGCCTCCGGGACGGCCATTCGGAGCAGTACTTC. Translating gives CASSLRDGHSEQYF.

The chain couples TRBV2 to TRBJ2-1; no reliable D call. The CDR3 runs to 13 residues. Trimming shortened V by 3 bases and J by 4 bases, and 7 bases separated the two germline ends. Looked up from germline, CDR1 is SNHLY and CDR2 is FYNNEI. CDR3 region: CASSDDGYNEQFF. CDR3 nucleotides: TGTGCCAGCAGTGACGATGGATACAATGAGCAGTTCTTC.

The chain has TRBV10-3 and TRBJ1-3; the D is unclear. Germline V gene sequence: CDR1 ENHRY, CDR2 SYGVKD. Trimming shortened V by 8 bases and J by 1 base, and 9 bases separated the two germline ends. The CDR3 runs 13 residues. Here the CDR3 reads CAISWSSGNTIYF. CDR3 nucleotide sequence: TGTGCCATCTCTTGGAGTTCTGGAAACACCATATATTTT.

This clonotype occurred many times. This chain links TRBV4-2 with TRBJ2-1; D is ambiguous. Germline V gives CDR1 LGHNA, CDR2 YNFKEQ. Trimming pared 0 bases from V and 1 base from J, leaving 7 bases between. The CDR3 totals 15 residues. CDR3 DNA sequence: TGTGCCAGCAGCCAAGATACTGGGTCCTACAATGAGCAGTTCTTC. Translation: CASSQDTGSYNEQFF.

This clonotype was detected a few times. V gene TRBV20-1 combines with J gene TRBJ2-7; a weak D match, TRBD2 (5 bases). V was pared by 5 bases and J by 1 base, with 18 bases between. This CDR3 comprises 15 residues. Germline V CDR1 and CDR2: DFQATT, SNEGSKA (reference sequence). The CDR3 region is CSAQSAAVASYEQYF. The CDR3 nucleotides read TGCAGTGCTCAATCGGCAGCGGTTGCTTCCTACGAGCAGTACTTC.

The chain employs TRBV11-2 and TRBJ2-7; tentatively, D is TRBD2 (6 bases). The V end was cut by 3 bases, the J end by 2 bases, with 14 bases between. Germline CDR1 reads SGHAT; CDR2 reads FQNNGV. The CDR3 spans 15 residues. For the CDR3, the DNA is TGTGCCAGCAGCTTCCCAACCGGGACTCCCTACGAGCAGTACTTC. Translation: CASSFPTGTPYEQYF.

The V and J genes are TRBV10-3 and TRBJ1-2; tentative D call: TRBD1 (5 bases). Germline V gene lookup returns CDR1 ENHRY and CDR2 SYGVKD. The CDR3 has 14 residues. V was clipped by 3 bases and J by 1 base, with 9 bases between them. The CDR3 is CAISEWGDNYGYTF. The CDR3 bases are TGTGCCATCAGTGAATGGGGGGATAACTATGGCTACACCTTC.

J is TRBJ2-3 and V is TRBV19, with TRBD2 matching 11 bases. The J segment lost 11 bases and the V segment lost 9 bases, leaving 10 bases of the junction unmatched. This CDR3 region has 13 residues. The V gene's germline CDR1 is LNHDA and CDR2 SQIVND (reference sequence). CDR3 nucleotides: TGTGCCAGCAGTGAAGGGCTAGCGGGAGGGCAGTATTTT. Its protein product is CASSEGLAGGQYF.

The V and J genes are TRBV5-4 and TRBJ2-7, with TRBD2 identical over 10 bases. This CDR3 is 16 amino acids long. With V trimmed by 0 bases and J by 2 bases, 5 bases remained unmatched. Germline CDR1 and CDR2: SGHNT and YYREEE (reference sequence). For the CDR3, the DNA is TGTGCCAGCAGCTTGGGGGCTAGCGGGGGCACCTACGAGCAGTACTTC. This codes for CASSLGASGGTYEQYF.

V and J are TRBV7-9 and TRBJ2-7; TRBD1 might be the D (6 bases). CDR3 length: 15 amino acids. Trimming took off 5 bases at V and 3 bases at J, with 17 bases between the two ends. Germline V gives CDR1 SEHNR, CDR2 FQNEAQ (reference sequence). DNA for the CDR3: TGTGCCAGCAGCCAGACCGGGCAGGGGATCTACGAGCAGTACTTC. It specifies CASSQTGQGIYEQYF.

Many counts were recorded for this clonotype. The V and J genes are TRBV24-1 and TRBJ2-1; 8 positions agree with TRBD1. Trimming removed 4 bases from V and 0 bases from J; junction bases left unmatched: 4. Germline loops: CDR1 KGHDR, CDR2 SFDVKD. The CDR3 has 16 amino acids. The CDR3 nucleotides are TGTGCCACCAGTGACACCACAGGGGGCTCCTACAATGAGCAGTTCTTC. Its protein is CATSDTTGGSYNEQFF.

The sample holds many counts of this clonotype. CDR3: CASSFGAPPAFF. The CDR3 bases are TGTGCCAGCAGCTTTGGAGCGCCCCCCGCTTTCTTT. The V call is TRBV5-8, the J call TRBJ1-1; no clear D gene. Trimming cost V 2 bases and J 11 bases, with 13 bases left between them. The CDR3 is 12 residues long. CDR1 and CDR2 (germline): SGHTS, YDEGEE.

This clonotype was detected ten times or more. This chain links TRBV7-9 with TRBJ2-7, with D possibly matching TRBD2 (6 bases). V was pared by 2 bases and J by 5 bases, with 16 bases between. The germline V gene has CDR1 SEHNR and CDR2 FQNEAQ (reference sequence). The CDR3 runs 15 residues. The CDR3 nucleotides are TGTGCCAGCAGCTTAAGTGGGGGGATGCCTAACGAGCAGTACTTC. It translates to CASSLSGGMPNEQYF.

The V and J genes are TRBV24-1 and TRBJ2-5, with TRBD2 matching over 14 bases. This CDR3 is built from 15 residues. V dropped 9 bases and J dropped 1; count of bases not matched to a gene: 3. CDR1 is KGHDR and CDR2 is SFDVKD in the germline V gene. The CDR3 sequence is CATGGTSGSQETQYF. CDR3 nucleotides: TGTGCCACCGGGGGGACTAGCGGGAGCCAAGAGACCCAGTACTTC.